This T cell receptor (beta chain) was sequenced in a study of T cells expressing NK-cell markers. Looked up from germline, CDR1 is SGHRS and CDR2 is YFSETQ. This CDR3 has 15 residues. TCRdb reprocessed the 5' RACE reads; each CDR3 protein has one entry and no DNA is given. The data include some 410,000 distinct CDR3 sequences; the top ten clones carry about 7.1%. The chain joins TRBV5-1 to TRBJ2-3; TCRdb selects TRBD1, and the lack of DNA leaves this call unchecked. The sequencing input was blood T cells: a sorted CD56 or NKG2C T cell subset, CD4+ or CD8+ T cells, or bulk PBMC T cells (not recorded which). The sequence was obtained from a woman between 18 and 75 years old in good health. CDR3 residues: CASQGGPGSTDTQYF.